The clone carrying this T cell receptor (beta chain) was observed a handful of times. These data originate in a study of T cell repertoires in cytomegalovirus infection. TCRdb called the reads again in MiXCR, with one record for every CDR3 protein. Here the sample spans some 160,000 distinct CDR3 sequences, about a sixth being singletons. The CDR3 sequence is 15 residues long. Germline values: CDR1 SGHTA, CDR2 FQGNSA. V lost 0 bases and J lost 3, with 11 bases in between. The V and J genes are TRBV7-2 and TRBJ1-1; unclear D gene. The receptor's source is a human donor in good health (CMV status not recorded). Some clones in this sample may be carry-over from other donors' samples. Input material: CD8+ T cells from PBMCs. The CDR3 protein is CASSLAGSGYTEAFF. The CDR3 DNA follows: TGTGCCAGCAGCTTAGCGGGCAGTGGCTACACTGAAGCTTTCTTT.